Given below is one T cell receptor beta chain in context. The data were obtained in a study of blood T cell repertoires in COVID-19. Study-wide background: Italy, Spain and the United States were the sources of the convalescent and acute COVID-19 samples. The analysed material was cDNA or gDNA that came from T cells, B-cell-depleted T cells, or PBMCs.

V gave up 0 bases and J gave up 5 bases; unmatched junction bases: 3. The CDR3 is 14 residues long. Germline lookup yields CDR1 MGHRA and CDR2 YSYEKL. As handled by the study authors: Reference gene primer amplification yielded estimated nucleated cell counts. Here immunoSEQ multiplex PCR was the method, and the copy in TCRdb shows in-frame clones only, minus some. V, J and clone size are those of that table, while D and trimming were read from the DNA. The table shows some 60,000 clones, with 65% to 90% occurring only once. The sequence was obtained from a woman of 80 years or more with active or convalescent COVID-19. Sequencing used peripheral blood. This chain joins TRBV4-1 and TRBJ2-5, with TRBD2 identical over 7 bases. Here the CDR3 DNA reads TGCGCCAGCAGCCAAGAACTAGCGAGGGAGACCCAGTACTTC. It encodes CASSQELARETQYF.